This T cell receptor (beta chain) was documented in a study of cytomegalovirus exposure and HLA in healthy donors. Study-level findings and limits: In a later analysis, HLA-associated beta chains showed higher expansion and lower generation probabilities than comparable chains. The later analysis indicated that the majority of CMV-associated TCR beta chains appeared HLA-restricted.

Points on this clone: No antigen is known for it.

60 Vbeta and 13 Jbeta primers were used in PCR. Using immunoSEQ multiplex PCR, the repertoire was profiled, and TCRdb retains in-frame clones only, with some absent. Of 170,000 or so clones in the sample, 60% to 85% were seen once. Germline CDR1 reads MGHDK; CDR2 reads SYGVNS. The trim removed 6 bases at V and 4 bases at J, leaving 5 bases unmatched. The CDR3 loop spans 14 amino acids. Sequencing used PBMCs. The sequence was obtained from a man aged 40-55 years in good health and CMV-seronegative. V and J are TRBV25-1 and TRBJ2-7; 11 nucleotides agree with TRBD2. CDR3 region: CASSLAGGPYEQYF. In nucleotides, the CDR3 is TGTGCCAGCAGCTTAGCGGGAGGGCCTTACGAGCAGTACTTC.